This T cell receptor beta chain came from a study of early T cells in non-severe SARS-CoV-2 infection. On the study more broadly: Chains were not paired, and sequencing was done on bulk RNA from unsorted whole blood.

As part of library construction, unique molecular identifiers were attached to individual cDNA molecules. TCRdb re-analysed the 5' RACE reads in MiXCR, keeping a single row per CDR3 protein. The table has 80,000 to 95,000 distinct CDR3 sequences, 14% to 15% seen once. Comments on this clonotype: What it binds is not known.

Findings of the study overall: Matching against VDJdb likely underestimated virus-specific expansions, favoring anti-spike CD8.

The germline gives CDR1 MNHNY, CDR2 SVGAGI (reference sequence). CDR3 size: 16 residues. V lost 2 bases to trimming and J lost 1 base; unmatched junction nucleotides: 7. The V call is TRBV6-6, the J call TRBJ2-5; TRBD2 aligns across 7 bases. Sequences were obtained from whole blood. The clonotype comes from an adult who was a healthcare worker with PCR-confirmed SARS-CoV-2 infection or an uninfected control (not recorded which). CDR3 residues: CASSYAPGTTQETQYF. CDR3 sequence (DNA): TGTGCCAGCAGTTACGCGCCAGGGACTACCCAAGAGACCCAGTACTTC.